A single sample gave rise to the 22 T cell receptor beta chains below, sequenced in a study of blood T cell repertoires in COVID-19. Clones were sequenced by immunoSEQ multiplex PCR, and TCRdb holds only the in-frame ones, with some missing. The sample includes 200,000 or so clones, around 82% seen only once; the top ten take roughly 7%. The sample taken for sequencing was PBMCs or T cells enriched from blood (not recorded which). The source of these receptors is a man in his forties who had recovered from COVID-19.

The chain has TRBV5-5 and TRBJ2-7; D is possibly TRBD2 (6 bases). CDR3 length: 14 amino acids. Germline loops: CDR1 SGHKS, CDR2 YYEKEE (reference sequence). V dropped 5 bases and J dropped 2 bases, with 14 bases sitting between them. CDR3 protein: CASRKAGQAYEQYF. The CDR3 nucleotides are TGTGCCAGCAGGAAAGCGGGTCAAGCCTACGAGCAGTACTTC.

This chain joins TRBV5-4 and TRBJ1-6; possibly TRBD1 for D (6 bases). Per germline, CDR1 SGHNT and CDR2 YYREEE (reference sequence). The CDR3 extends over 14 amino acids. Trimming pared 3 bases from V and 7 bases from J, leaving 11 bases between. The CDR3 reads CASSSWTENSPLHF. CDR3 sequence (DNA): TGTGCCAGCAGCTCTTGGACAGAAAATTCACCCCTCCACTTT.

The rearrangement joins TRBV15 to TRBJ1-2; D unresolved. The length of the CDR3 is 13 residues. Germline lookup yields CDR1 LNHNV and CDR2 YYDKDF (reference sequence). V was pared by 0 bases and J by 8 bases, with 10 bases between. CDR3 protein: CATSRDRLWGYTF. CDR3 nucleotides: TGTGCCACCAGCAGAGACAGGCTCTGGGGCTACACCTTC.

This chain joins TRBV3-1 (or the pseudogene TRBV3-2) and TRBJ2-5, with TRBD2 as a possible D gene (5 bases). CDR3 length equals 14 residues. Germline values: CDR1 LGHDT, CDR2 YNNKEL (reference sequence). The V gene lost 1 base and the J gene lost 4 bases, with 10 bases spanning the gap. The CDR3 coding sequence is TGTGCCAGCAGCCAAGTAGGCCGGGGAGAGACCCAGTACTTC. Its protein is CASSQVGRGETQYF.

The chain uses TRBV5-6 and TRBJ2-5; TRBD2 is a possible D gene (6 bases). Germline loops: CDR1 SGHDT, CDR2 YYEEEE. The CDR3 is 16 amino acids. The V end lost 4 bases, the J end lost 4 bases, and 20 bases lay between the germline ends. CDR3 amino acids: CASSTLVGWEVETQYF. CDR3 sequence (DNA): TGTGCCAGCAGCACCCTAGTAGGTTGGGAGGTAGAGACCCAGTACTTC.

The chain couples TRBV4-1 to TRBJ1-2; D remains unclear. The V gene's germline CDR1 is MGHRA and CDR2 YSYEKL. The CDR3 covers 16 residues. V was clipped by 1 base and J by 0 bases, with 12 bases between them. The CDR3 DNA sequence: TGCGCCAGCAGCCAAGGAGCCGGACTAGCTAACTATGGCTACACCTTC. Protein sequence: CASSQGAGLANYGYTF.

This chain connects TRBV6-5 to TRBJ1-2, with 7 bases aligning to TRBD1. CDR1 is MNHEY, CDR2 SVGAGI, per germline. This CDR3 spans 14 amino acids. V lost 6 bases, J lost 0 bases, and 4 bases stayed unmatched. Here the CDR3 reads CASRTGQANYGYTF. CDR3 coding DNA: TGTGCCAGCAGAACCGGACAGGCTAACTATGGCTACACCTTC.

The chain combines TRBV5-1 with TRBJ1-1, with no clear D. Germline lookup yields CDR1 SGHRS and CDR2 YFSETQ. Trimming took 0 bases from V and 0 from J, leaving 6 bases between them. The CDR3 spans 14 residues. In nucleotides, the CDR3 is TGCGCCAGCAGCTTGGATTACTTGAACACTGAAGCTTTCTTT. It yields the protein CASSLDYLNTEAFF.

The table lists this clone with a few counts. This sequence joins TRBV7-3 and TRBJ2-3; TRBD1 aligns across 7 bases. V was clipped by 1 base and J by 1 base; unmatched bases: 5. Germline assignment: CDR1 SGHTA and CDR2 FQGTGA. There are 16 residues in the CDR3. CDR3 sequence reads: CASSLNLDRGTDTQYF. The CDR3, as DNA: TGTGCCAGCAGCTTAAATCTAGACAGGGGCACAGATACGCAGTATTTT. Together with reference TRBV7-3 and TRBJ2-3, the CDR3 gives the full variable domain: GAGVSQTPSNKVTEKGKYVELRCDPISGHTALYWYRQSLGQGPEFLIYFQGTGAADDSGLPNDRFFAVRPEGSVSTLKIQRTERGDSAVYLCASSLNLDRGTDTQYFGPGTRLTVL.

This sequence joins TRBV28 and TRBJ2-1, with 9 bases lining up with TRBD2. The CDR3 sequence is 15 residues long. J was trimmed by 7 bases and V by 6 bases; bases with no gene match: 10. Germline CDR1 reads MDHEN; CDR2 reads SYDVKM. The CDR3 DNA is TGTGCCAGCAGCTCCGGACTAGCGTTTGGGAATGAGCAGTTCTTC. Translated: CASSSGLAFGNEQFF.

The V gene is TRBV19, the J gene TRBJ2-7; tentatively, D is TRBD2 (6 bases). Germline loops: CDR1 LNHDA, CDR2 SQIVND (reference sequence). Trimming cost V 2 bases and J 3 bases, with 14 bases left between them. The CDR3 has 15 amino acids. The chain's CDR3 is CASSINYRGIYEQYF. The CDR3 DNA sequence: TGTGCCAGTAGTATAAACTACCGGGGGATCTACGAGCAGTACTTC.

This clone was counted only a few times. The chain employs TRBV5-1 and TRBJ2-7; TRBD1 might be the D (5 bases). Trimming took off 0 bases at V and 6 bases at J, with 7 bases between the two ends. Germline V gene data show CDR1 as SGHRS and CDR2 as YFSETQ. The CDR3 runs 12 residues. The CDR3 region has the DNA TGCGCCAGCAGCTTGGGAGACAGCGAGCAGTACTTC. Translating gives CASSLGDSEQYF.

The chain couples TRBV6-5 to TRBJ1-2; D perhaps matches TRBD1 (6 bases). Trimming cost V 5 bases and J 5 bases, with 12 bases left between them. CDR3 length: 13 amino acids. CDR1 and CDR2 from the germline V gene are MNHEY and SVGAGI. The CDR3 reads CASSNTGTYGYTF. CDR3 in DNA: TGTGCCAGCAGTAACACAGGGACATATGGCTACACCTTC.

CDR3 sequence: CASSFSRFQETQYF. The CDR3 coding sequence is TGTGCCAGCAGCTTCAGTCGCTTTCAAGAGACCCAGTACTTC. The V and J genes are TRBV11-1 and TRBJ2-5; the D is unclear. Germline values: CDR1 SGHAT, CDR2 FQDESV (reference sequence). The V and J ends lost 3 bases and 2 bases respectively, with 10 bases between them. CDR3 length: 14 residues.

The chain links TRBV7-2 to TRBJ1-2; the D is unclear. Germline V gives CDR1 SGHTA, CDR2 FQGNSA. V lost 0 bases, J lost 3 bases, and 11 bases lay in between. This CDR3 spans 15 amino acids. The CDR3 region has the DNA TGTGCCAGCAGCTTAGCGGCCGCTTATGACTATGGCTACACCTTC. Protein: CASSLAAAYDYGYTF.

The rearrangement uses TRBV14 and TRBJ1-1, with TRBD1 identical over 7 bases. The CDR3 extends over 13 amino acids. The junction had 3 bases not matched to a gene; V was cut back by 4 bases and J by 4 bases. Germline CDR1 and CDR2: SGHDN and FVKESK. The DNA of the CDR3 is TGTGCCAGCAGCCGAGGACAGGCCACTGAAGCTTTCTTT. This translates into CASSRGQATEAFF.

As regards this clone: Other DNA sequences in this sample translate to the same CDR3. The genes are TRBV6-6 and TRBJ1-5, with 11 bases fitting TRBD1. The germline V gene has CDR1 MNHNY and CDR2 SVGAGI (reference sequence). The CDR3 totals 16 residues. The V segment lost 6 bases and the J segment 4 bases; nucleotides outside the gene matches: 8. The chain's CDR3 is CASRGPGQGANQPQHF. The CDR3 DNA follows: TGTGCCAGCAGGGGTCCCGGACAGGGGGCGAATCAGCCCCAGCATTTT.

The chain uses TRBV6-6 and TRBJ2-5, with D possibly being TRBD1 (5 bases). CDR3 length: 12 residues. Germline CDR1 reads MNHNY; CDR2 reads SVGAGI (reference sequence). Between the trimmed V and J ends, which lost 4 bases and 11 bases, there was a span of 14 bases. CDR3 sequence (DNA): TGTGCCAGCAGTTCCCTCAGGGAAAGGCAGTACTTC. It yields the protein CASSSLRERQYF.

This chain uses TRBV4-3 with TRBJ1-2; 7 bases match TRBD1. There are 17 residues in the CDR3. With V trimmed by 1 base and J by 4 bases, 12 bases remained unmatched. From germline, CDR1 is LGHNA and CDR2 YSLEER. CDR3 region: CASSQVRDRASLYGYTF. The CDR3 coding sequence is TGCGCCAGCAGCCAAGTAAGGGACAGAGCATCACTCTATGGCTACACCTTC.

This clone has only one observation. The rearrangement links TRBV30 to TRBJ2-6, with 8 bases lining up with TRBD1. The trim removed 4 bases at V and 2 bases at J, leaving 7 bases unmatched. CDR1 is GTSNPN, CDR2 SVGIG, per germline (reference sequence). The CDR3 runs to 16 residues. The CDR3 sequence is CAWKRQGIAGANVLTF. The CDR3 DNA is TGTGCCTGGAAGCGACAGGGGATAGCTGGGGCCAACGTCCTGACTTTC. The complete variable domain, with remaining parts taken from reference TRBV30 and TRBJ2-6, reads SQTIHQWPATLVQPVGSPLSLECTVEGTSNPNLYWYRQAAGRGLQLLFYSVGIGQISSEVPQNLSASRPQDRQFILSSKKLLLSDSGFYLCAWKRQGIAGANVLTFGAGSRLTVL.

V and J are TRBV19 and TRBJ2-2, with D possibly being TRBD1 (7 bases). Per the germline V gene, CDR1 is LNHDA and CDR2 is SQIVND (reference sequence). This CDR3 comprises 15 residues. V was clipped by 5 bases and J by 5 bases, with 15 bases between them. CDR3 DNA: TGTGCCAGTAGTTCTTGGACAGGAGGGACCGGGGAGCTGTTTTTT. Residues: CASSSWTGGTGELFF.

This sequence joins TRBV6-2 or TRBV6-3 and TRBJ1-6, with 10 bases identical to TRBD1. Losses at the gene ends were 3 bases for V and 6 bases for J; bases not matched to a gene: 2. Germline V gives CDR1 MNHEY, CDR2 SVGEGT. The CDR3 has 15 residues. The CDR3 sequence is CASSYRQGANSPLHF. For the CDR3, the DNA is TGTGCCAGCAGTTATCGACAGGGGGCTAATTCACCCCTCCACTTT.